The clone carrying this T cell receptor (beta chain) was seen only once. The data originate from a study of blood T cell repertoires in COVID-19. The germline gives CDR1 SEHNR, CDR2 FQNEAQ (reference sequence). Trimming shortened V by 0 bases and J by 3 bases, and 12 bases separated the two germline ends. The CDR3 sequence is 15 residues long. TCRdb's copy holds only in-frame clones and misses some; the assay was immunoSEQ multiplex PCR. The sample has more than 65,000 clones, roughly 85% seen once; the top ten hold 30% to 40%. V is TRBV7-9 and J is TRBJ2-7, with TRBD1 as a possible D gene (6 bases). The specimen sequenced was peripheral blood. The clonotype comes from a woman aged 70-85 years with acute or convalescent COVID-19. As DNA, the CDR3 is TGTGCCAGCAGCTTAGCCCCTACCAGGGGCTACGAGCAGTACTTC. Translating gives CASSLAPTRGYEQYF.